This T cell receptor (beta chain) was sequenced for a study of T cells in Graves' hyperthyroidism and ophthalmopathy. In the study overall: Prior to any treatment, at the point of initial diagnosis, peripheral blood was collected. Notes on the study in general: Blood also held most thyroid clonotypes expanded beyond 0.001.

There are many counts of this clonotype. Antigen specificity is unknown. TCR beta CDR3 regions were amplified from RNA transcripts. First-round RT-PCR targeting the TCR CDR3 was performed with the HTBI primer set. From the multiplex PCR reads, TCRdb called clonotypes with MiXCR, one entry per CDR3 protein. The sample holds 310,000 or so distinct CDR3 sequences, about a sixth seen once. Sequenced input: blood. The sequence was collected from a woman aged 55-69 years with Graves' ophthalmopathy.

Here the CDR3 reads CASSQGKGGNTDTQYF. CDR3 DNA sequence: TGTGCCAGCAGCCAGGGGAAAGGCGGAAACACAGATACGCAGTATTTT. This rearrangement joins TRBV3-1 to TRBJ2-3; D not certain. The V end lost 3 bases, the J end lost 2 bases, and 15 bases lay between the germline ends. CDR3 size: 16 residues. Per germline, CDR1 LGHDT and CDR2 YNNKEL (reference sequence).